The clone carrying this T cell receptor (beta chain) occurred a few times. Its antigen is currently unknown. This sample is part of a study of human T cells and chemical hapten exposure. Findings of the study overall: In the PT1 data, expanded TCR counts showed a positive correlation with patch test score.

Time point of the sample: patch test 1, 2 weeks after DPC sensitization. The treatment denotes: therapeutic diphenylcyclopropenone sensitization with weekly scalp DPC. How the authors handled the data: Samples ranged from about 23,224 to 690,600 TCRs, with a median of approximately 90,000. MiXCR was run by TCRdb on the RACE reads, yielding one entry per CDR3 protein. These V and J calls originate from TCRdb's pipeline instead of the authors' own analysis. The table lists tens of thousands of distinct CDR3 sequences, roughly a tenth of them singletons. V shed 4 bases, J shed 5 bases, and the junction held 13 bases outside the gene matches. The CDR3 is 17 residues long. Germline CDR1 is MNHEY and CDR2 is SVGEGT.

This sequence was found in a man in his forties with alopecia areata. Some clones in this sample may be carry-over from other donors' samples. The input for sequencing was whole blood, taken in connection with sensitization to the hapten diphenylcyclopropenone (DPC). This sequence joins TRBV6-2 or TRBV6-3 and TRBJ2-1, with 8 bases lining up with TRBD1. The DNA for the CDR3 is TGTGCCAGCAGTTCCCCAACCCAGGGACAGGCAAACAATGAGCAGTTCTTC. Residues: CASSSPTQGQANNEQFF.